This is a list of T cell receptor beta chains from one sample in a study of spatial heterogeneity in lung cancer. TCRdb re-called the 5' RACE reads through MiXCR, storing one row per CDR3 protein. The sample has some 120,000 distinct CDR3 sequences; 9% to 15% are singletons. Material: PBMCs, obtained at follow-up. Source of these receptors: a male donor with early-stage non-small cell lung cancer. Both conserved end residues are trimmed from each CDR3. Each record gives: J gene, clone size, V gene, CDR3 protein. Only part of the rows carry a size: once, few, many, or a class if the clone is expanded.

TRBJ2-7	few	TRBV10-1	ASSDFSYEQY
TRBJ2-1	many	TRBV4-1	ASSQVWDRYNEQF
TRBJ2-1	-	TRBV24-1	ATSDLQGSSYNEQF
TRBJ2-3	-	TRBV7-2	ASSTNLAGRGDTQY
TRBJ2-1	many	TRBV28	ASRPPDSYNEQF
TRBJ2-3	few	TRBV7-8	ASSLGSGRGTDTQY
TRBJ2-2	few	TRBV9	ASSVIPGTPNTGELF
TRBJ2-7	many	TRBV10-3	AISERRGAYEQY
TRBJ2-7	-	TRBV4-1	ASSSKNLRGEQY
TRBJ1-4	-	TRBV9	ASSARSGRLF
TRBJ1-4	-	TRBV3-1	ASSQGREKLF
TRBJ1-2	few	TRBV6-1	ASSTSFYGYT
TRBJ2-7	many	TRBV29-1	SVEGESTGRYEQY
TRBJ2-1	many	TRBV18	ASSPATGGLYNEQF
TRBJ1-1	many	TRBV28	ASSAWGGDTAEAF
TRBJ2-7	few	TRBV6-2/TRBV6-3	AVYDRVLYEQY
TRBJ1-1	many	TRBV20-1	SAIPGQINTEAF
TRBJ1-2	-	TRBV6-5	ASRPRDRANGYT
TRBJ1-5	-	TRBV4-1	ASSQDYGQPQH
TRBJ2-1	many	TRBV6-1	ASSEIRLLSYNEQF
TRBJ2-3	many	TRBV7-2	ASSPSMRTSTDTQY
TRBJ2-5	many	TRBV20-1	SASTGVQETQY
TRBJ1-5	-	TRBV28	ASSFVTDFWPQH
TRBJ2-2	-	TRBV3-1	ASSHSKDTGELF
TRBJ2-2	-	TRBV19	ASNTGSNTGELF
TRBJ2-5	-	TRBV20-1	SARGIQGAGETQY
TRBJ2-5	-	TRBV24-1	ATSQGDQETQY
TRBJ1-3	-	TRBV18	ASSPSREKGNTIY
TRBJ2-5	few	TRBV6-2/TRBV6-3	ASSYRGSGAISAD
TRBJ2-3	few	TRBV19	ATTKVSGGPTDTQY
TRBJ2-3	-	TRBV20-1	SARGGRGGTDTQY
TRBJ1-1	-	TRBV7-3	ASSRTGGNAEAF
TRBJ2-7	few	TRBV11-2	ASSLLGGTPREQY
TRBJ1-5	-	TRBV7-2	ASSLGTGRQPQH
TRBJ1-6	few	TRBV9	ASSVTDRTELH
TRBJ2-1	many	TRBV5-1	ASSLLAGDVNEQF